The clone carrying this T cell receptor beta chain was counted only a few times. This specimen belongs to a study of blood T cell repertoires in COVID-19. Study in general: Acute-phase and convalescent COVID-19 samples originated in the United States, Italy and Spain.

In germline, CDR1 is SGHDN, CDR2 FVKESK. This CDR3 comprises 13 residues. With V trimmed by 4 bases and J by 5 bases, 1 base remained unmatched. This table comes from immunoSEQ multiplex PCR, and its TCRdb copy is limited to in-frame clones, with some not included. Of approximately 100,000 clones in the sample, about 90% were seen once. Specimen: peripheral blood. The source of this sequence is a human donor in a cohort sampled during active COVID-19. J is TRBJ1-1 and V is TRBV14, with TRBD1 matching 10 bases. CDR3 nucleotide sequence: TGTGCCAGCAGCCTGGGACAGGGGACTGAAGCTTTCTTT. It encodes CASSLGQGTEAFF.